Listed here are 10 T cell receptor beta chains from one sample, sequenced in a study of blood T cells in healthy people across ages. Alongside a J-beta primer mix, a sample-barcoded 5' primer served in a second PCR lasting roughly 6 to 11 cycles. In TCRdb, the 5' RACE reads were re-called with MiXCR into one record per CDR3 protein. The sample consists of hundreds of thousands of distinct CDR3 sequences, around 50% of them appearing once. The specimen was blood. The receptors were gathered from a woman older than 75 in good health.

This clonotype has a handful of counts. Just one base apart from a much larger clone, this may be a read error. The V and J genes are TRBV29-1 and TRBJ2-7; 8 bases fit TRBD2. J was trimmed by 8 bases and V by 4 bases; bases with no gene match: 10. The CDR3 spans 13 residues. Germline values: CDR1 SQVTM, CDR2 ANQGSEA. The CDR3, as DNA: TGCAGCGTTGTGCTAGCGGGCCCTTACAAGCAGTACTTC. Protein: CSVVLAGPYKQYF.

This clonotype was seen ten or more times. This chain uses TRBV24-1 with TRBJ2-6, with D uncertain. V was shortened by 2 bases and J by 0 bases, with 13 bases between the two germline ends. CDR3 length: 18 amino acids. CDR1 is KGHDR, CDR2 SFDVKD, per germline. CDR3 bases: TGTGCCACCAGTGATTCATTGCCCCTCAGCTCTGGGGCCAACGTCCTGACTTTC. As protein: CATSDSLPLSSGANVLTF.

This clonotype was detected a few times. The genes are TRBV18 and TRBJ1-2; D might be TRBD1 (5 bases). CDR1 and CDR2 (germline): KGHSH, LQKENI. CDR3 length: 14 residues. V lost 4 bases to trimming and J lost 8 bases, with 17 bases between them. The chain's CDR3 is CASSLAGAPGGYTF. CDR3 DNA sequence: TGTGCCAGCTCACTAGCCGGGGCGCCCGGCGGCTACACCTTC.

This clonotype has ten or more counts. The chain combines TRBV12-3 or TRBV12-4 with TRBJ2-5, with D hard to call. The V end was cut by 6 bases, the J end by 5 bases, with 7 bases between. The CDR3 length is 11 residues. The CDR3 coding sequence is TGTGCCAGCAGCTCTAGGGAGACCCAGTACTTC. Amino acids: CASSSRETQYF.

In this sample, this clonotype turned up once. This clone may be a read error of a much larger clone one base away. V usage is TRBV27 and J usage is TRBJ2-4; tentative D call: TRBD2 (6 bases). The end of the DNA aligns better with TRBJ2-7, so the J call may be wrong. The length of the CDR3 is 14 residues. Germline CDR1 is MNHEY and CDR2 is SMNVEV (reference sequence). CDR3 nucleotide sequence: TGTGCCAGCAGTCTCCTTAGCGGAGACCTCGAGCAGTACTTC. Its translation: CASSLLSGDLEQYF.

As to this clonotype: A read error may produce the germline difference seen at one junction end. This chain uses TRBV7-7 with TRBJ2-1, with D possibly being TRBD2 (6 bases). Germline CDR1 and CDR2: SSHAT and FNYEAQ (reference sequence). The CDR3 is made up of 14 amino acids. For the CDR3, the DNA is TGTGCTAGCAGCTTAGCGCGTGGAGGAGGGGAGCAGTTCTTC. This sequence encodes CASSLARGGGEQFF.

This rearrangement joins TRBV10-3 to TRBJ1-5, with 8 bases fitting TRBD1. From germline, CDR1 is ENHRY and CDR2 SYGVKD. Germline trimming cut 4 bases from V and 4 bases from J; bases unmatched to any gene: 6. The CDR3 has 15 amino acids. CDR3 residues: CAISGGQAENQPQHF. DNA of the CDR3: TGTGCCATCAGTGGGGGACAGGCGGAAAATCAGCCCCAGCATTTT.

The chain links TRBV20-1 to TRBJ2-1, with D maybe TRBD2 (5 bases). V shed 8 bases and J shed 7 bases, with 21 bases lying between them. Germline V gives CDR1 DFQATT, CDR2 SNEGSKA (reference sequence). This CDR3 region has 14 residues. The CDR3 nucleotides are TGCAGTTGTCGGGAAACGGGTAGCCCTAATGAGCAGTTCTTC. This sequence encodes CSCRETGSPNEQFF.

Many counts were recorded for this clonotype. The chain recombines TRBV29-1 with TRBJ1-2; unclear D gene. The CDR3 has 12 amino acids. Trimming pared 7 bases from V and 0 bases from J, leaving 9 bases between. Per germline, CDR1 SQVTM and CDR2 ANQGSEA. The CDR3 nucleotides are TGCAGCGCCTTTCACCCTAACTATGGCTACACCTTC. Protein sequence: CSAFHPNYGYTF.

The V and J genes are TRBV5-1 and TRBJ2-3; tentatively, D is TRBD1 or TRBD2 (6 bases each). CDR1 SGHRS and CDR2 YFSETQ come from the germline V gene. V shed 3 bases and J shed 10 bases, with 21 bases lying between them. The CDR3 has 15 amino acids. The CDR3 here is CASSSTGGQVEAQYF. The CDR3 nucleotides read TGCGCCAGCAGCTCTACCGGGGGCCAGGTCGAGGCGCAGTATTTT.